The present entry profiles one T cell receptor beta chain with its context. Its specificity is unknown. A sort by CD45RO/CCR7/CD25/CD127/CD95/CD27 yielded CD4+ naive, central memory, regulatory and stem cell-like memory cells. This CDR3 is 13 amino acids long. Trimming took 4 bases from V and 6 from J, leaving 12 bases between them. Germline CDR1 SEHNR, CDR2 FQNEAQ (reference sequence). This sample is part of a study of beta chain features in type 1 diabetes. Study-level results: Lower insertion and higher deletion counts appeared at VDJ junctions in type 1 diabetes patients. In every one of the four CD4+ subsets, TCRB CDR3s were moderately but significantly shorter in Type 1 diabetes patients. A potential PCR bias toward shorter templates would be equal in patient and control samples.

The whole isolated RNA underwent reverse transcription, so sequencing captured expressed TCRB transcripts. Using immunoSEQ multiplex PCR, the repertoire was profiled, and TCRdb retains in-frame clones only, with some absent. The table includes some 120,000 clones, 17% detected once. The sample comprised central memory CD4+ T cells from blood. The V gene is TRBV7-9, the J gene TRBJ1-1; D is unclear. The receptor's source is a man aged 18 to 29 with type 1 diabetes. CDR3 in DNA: TGTGCCAGCAGCTCTCTTCCTAAACCTGAAGCTTTCTTT. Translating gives CASSSLPKPEAFF. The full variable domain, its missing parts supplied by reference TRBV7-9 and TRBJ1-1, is DTGVSQNPRHKITKRGQNVTFRCDPISEHNRLYWYRQTLGQGPEFLTYFQNEAQLEKSRLLSDRFSAERPKGSFSTLEIQRTEQGDSAMYLCASSSLPKPEAFFGQGTRLTVV.